This is a list of T cell receptor beta chains from one sample in a study of blood T cell repertoires in COVID-19. Generated by immunoSEQ multiplex PCR, the TCRdb table keeps only in-frame clones and is missing some. The sample shows fewer than 80,000 clones, more than 65% of them seen only once. Sequenced material: peripheral blood. The origin of the receptors is a human donor in a cohort sampled during active COVID-19. CDR3s include the opening cysteine and the closing phenylalanine or tryptophan. D genes are given only for firm matches. Expanded clones get a size class; other rows say once, few or many, or leave the size out.

D,J,size,V,length,CDR3,DNA
TRBD2,TRBJ2-3,NA,TRBV18,16,CASSPTAGGSTDTQYF,TGTGCCAGCTCACCAACGGCGGGGGGGAGCACAGATACGCAGTATTTT
NA,TRBJ2-3,NA,TRBV7-2,16,CASSVQGSRGTDTQYF,TGTGCCAGCAGCGTTCAGGGTTCACGGGGCACAGATACGCAGTATTTT
TRBD2,TRBJ2-5,few,TRBV6-6,16,CASSYSSGGPEETQYF,TGTGCCAGCAGTTACTCGAGCGGGGGGCCGGAAGAGACCCAGTACTTC
TRBD1,TRBJ2-7,few,TRBV6-5,15,CASSYRGQGAYEQYF,TGTGCCAGCAGTTACCGTGGACAGGGGGCCTACGAGCAGTACTTC
NA,TRBJ1-1,NA,TRBV2,14,CASSEAGGGTEAFF,TGTGCCAGCAGTGAAGCAGGGGGGGGGACTGAAGCTTTCTTT
TRBD1,TRBJ2-5,NA,TRBV30,13,CAWGTGAVETQYF,TGTGCCTGGGGGACAGGGGCGGTTGAGACCCAGTACTTC
TRBD2,TRBJ2-6,NA,TRBV28,17,CASSLRGGYSGANVLTF,TGTGCCAGCAGTTTACGGGGAGGGTACTCTGGGGCCAACGTCCTGACTTTC
NA,TRBJ1-5,NA,TRBV19,15,CASSNLDSSNQPQHF,TGTGCCAGTAGTAACCTCGACAGTAGCAATCAGCCCCAGCATTTT
NA,TRBJ1-2,NA,TRBV5-4,13,CASSFPSNYGYTF,TGTGCCAGCAGCTTCCCGAGTAACTATGGCTACACCTTC
TRBD1,TRBJ2-7,few,TRBV5-6,14,CASSPTGGRGEQYF,TGTGCCAGCAGCCCGACAGGGGGCAGGGGAGAGCAGTACTTC
NA,TRBJ1-4,NA,TRBV19,13,CASSIGGMVKLFF,TGTGCCAGTAGTATAGGCGGAATGGTAAAACTGTTTTTT
TRBD1,TRBJ2-7,NA,TRBV5-1,17,CASSLEGGSTGKGEQYF,TGCGCCAGCAGCTTGGAAGGGGGCTCGACAGGTAAAGGCGAGCAGTACTTC
NA,TRBJ2-2,NA,TRBV7-8,14,CASSPNRNTGELFF,TGTGCCAGCAGCCCTAACAGGAACACCGGGGAGCTGTTTTTT
TRBD1,TRBJ2-6,NA,TRBV9,18,CASSVGAGGLAGANVLTF,TGTGCCAGCAGCGTAGGGGCAGGGGGCTTGGCTGGGGCCAACGTCCTGACTTTC
TRBD1,TRBJ1-1,NA,TRBV24-1,15,CATSAGQGKNTEAFF,TGTGCCACCAGTGCCGGACAGGGGAAGAACACTGAAGCTTTCTTT
TRBD1,TRBJ1-1,NA,TRBV25-1,15,CASSVGGADLLGAFF,TGTGCCAGCAGTGTAGGGGGCGCGGATCTTCTGGGAGCTTTCTTT
NA,TRBJ1-2,NA,TRBV28,13,CASSSGRTSGYTF,TGTGCCAGCAGTTCCGGACGGACTTCGGGCTACACCTTC
NA,TRBJ1-2,once,TRBV3-1/TRBV3-2,20,CASSQDRLVLCLPVTYGYTF,TGTGCCAGCAGCCAAGATCGGTTGGTTTTATGTCTCCCGGTCACCTATGGCTACACCTTC
NA,TRBJ1-1,NA,TRBV18,13,CASSPQQGTEAFF,TGTGCCAGCTCACCACAGCAGGGGACTGAAGCTTTCTTT
NA,TRBJ1-4,NA,TRBV6-5,12,CASRTGSEKLFF,TGTGCCAGCAGGACCGGGAGTGAAAAACTGTTTTTT
NA,TRBJ2-5,NA,TRBV6-5,14,CASSTGQRQETQYF,TGTGCCAGCAGTACCGGACAGAGACAAGAGACCCAGTACTTC
NA,TRBJ1-2,NA,TRBV27,15,CASSRRGSGDYGYTF,TGTGCCAGCAGTCGTCGAGGCAGCGGGGACTATGGCTACACCTTC
TRBD1,TRBJ1-5,many,TRBV27,15,CASSSMDRDNQPQHF,TGTGCCAGCAGTTCGATGGACAGGGACAATCAGCCCCAGCATTTT
NA,TRBJ1-1,once,TRBV5-1,14,CASSPTGWDTEAFF,TGCGCCAGCAGCCCGACAGGATGGGACACTGAAGCTTTCTTT
NA,TRBJ1-2,NA,TRBV28,17,CASSFGGIKTYNYGYTF,TGTGCCAGCAGTTTTGGGGGCATTAAAACATATAACTATGGCTACACCTTC
TRBD2,TRBJ2-1,NA,TRBV5-1,17,CASSWRPRTSGYNEQFF,TGCGCCAGCAGCTGGAGGCCCCGAACTAGCGGCTACAATGAGCAGTTCTTC
TRBD2,TRBJ2-3,NA,TRBV2,16,CASSNLGLADTDTQYF,TGTGCCAGCAGTAACCTGGGACTAGCAGACACAGATACGCAGTATTTT
NA,TRBJ2-3,NA,TRBV6-5,14,CASRSGGWTDTQYF,TGTGCCAGCAGGTCTGGGGGCTGGACAGATACGCAGTATTTT
NA,TRBJ1-4,NA,TRBV18,15,CASSLSEATNEKLFF,TGTGCCAGCTCACTTTCAGAGGCAACTAATGAAAAACTGTTTTTT
NA,TRBJ2-3,NA,TRBV6-5,14,CASRRDKSTDTQYF,TGTGCCAGCAGAAGGGACAAAAGCACAGATACGCAGTATTTT
NA,TRBJ2-1,NA,TRBV12-3/TRBV12-4,13,CASSPTQNNEQFF,TGTGCCAGCAGTCCGACACAGAACAATGAGCAGTTCTTC
NA,TRBJ2-6,once,TRBV30,15,CAWSTGFPGANVLTF,TGTGCCTGGAGTACGGGGTTTCCTGGGGCCAACGTCCTGACTTTC
TRBD1,TRBJ2-7,NA,TRBV9,15,CASSVPRDRPYEQYF,TGTGCCAGCAGCGTACCTCGGGACAGACCCTACGAGCAGTACTTC
NA,TRBJ2-1,NA,TRBV5-4,15,CASSLDVAGVNEQFF,TGTGCCAGCAGCTTGGATGTCGCCGGGGTCAATGAGCAGTTCTTC
NA,TRBJ1-1,NA,TRBV5-4,14,CASSPVRENTEAFF,TGTGCCAGCAGCCCGGTACGAGAAAACACTGAAGCTTTCTTT
TRBD1,TRBJ2-2,few,TRBV28,16,CASSRIGQGSPGELFF,TGTGCCAGCAGTCGAATTGGACAGGGGAGTCCCGGGGAGCTGTTTTTT
TRBD2,TRBJ2-5,NA,TRBV4-2,16,CASSQDQMGGRETQYF,TGTGCCAGCAGCCAAGATCAGATGGGGGGGAGGGAGACCCAGTACTTC
TRBD2,TRBJ2-3,NA,TRBV9,18,CASSFRGLAGGGTDTQYF,TGTGCCAGCAGTTTTCGAGGACTAGCGGGGGGAGGCACAGATACGCAGTATTTT
NA,TRBJ2-7,NA,TRBV5-6,14,CASSLRGFPYEQYF,TGTGCCAGCAGCTTGCGGGGGTTCCCCTACGAGCAGTACTTC
NA,TRBJ2-7,few,TRBV14,14,CASSQDVGGYEQYF,TGTGCCAGCAGCCAAGATGTAGGAGGCTACGAGCAGTACTTC
TRBD1,TRBJ1-6,NA,TRBV28,16,CASSSGTGIRNSPLHF,TGTGCCAGCAGTTCAGGGACAGGGATTAGGAATTCACCCCTCCACTTT
TRBD2,TRBJ2-3,NA,TRBV7-9,14,CASSLEASGGTQYF,TGTGCCAGCAGCTTAGAGGCTAGCGGTGGTACGCAGTATTTT
TRBD1,TRBJ2-2,NA,TRBV6-5,14,CATDRESDTGELFF,TGTGCCACAGACAGGGAGTCGGACACCGGGGAGCTGTTTTTT
NA,TRBJ2-5,NA,TRBV2,15,CASTSNRVSQETQYF,TGTGCCAGCACCTCAAACAGAGTAAGCCAAGAGACCCAGTACTTC